This T cell receptor beta chain emerged from a study of Ad26.COV2.S vaccination and SARS-CoV-2 variants. Study background: Donor was assigned to the Ad26.COV2.S arm of trial COV1001.

This sample's treatment: 15 to 20 received Ad26.COV2.S at low or high dose, single or two shots; roughly five received placebo; per-sample allocation not given. On day 63 after the first injection, vaccine and placebo recipients gave samples. Germline values: CDR1 SGHDT, CDR2 YYEEEE. The CDR3 runs 16 residues. Trimming cost V 3 bases and J 0 bases; bases outside gene matches: 0. Produced via immunoSEQ multiplex PCR; TCRdb's table is partial and in-frame only. The repertoire holds hundreds of thousands of clones, 89% seen once, with nearly 1.5% in the top ten. The sequencing here drew on peripheral blood, taken in a trial of Ad26.COV2.S vaccine versus placebo. The sequence was obtained from a person between 18 and 60 years old who received the Ad26.COV2.S COVID-19 vaccine or a placebo. The rearrangement links TRBV5-6 to TRBJ1-4; TRBD1 agrees at 12 bases. The CDR3 coding sequence is TGTGCCAGCAGCTGGGACAGGGGGCCAACTAATGAAAAACTGTTTTTT. This codes for CASSWDRGPTNEKLFF.